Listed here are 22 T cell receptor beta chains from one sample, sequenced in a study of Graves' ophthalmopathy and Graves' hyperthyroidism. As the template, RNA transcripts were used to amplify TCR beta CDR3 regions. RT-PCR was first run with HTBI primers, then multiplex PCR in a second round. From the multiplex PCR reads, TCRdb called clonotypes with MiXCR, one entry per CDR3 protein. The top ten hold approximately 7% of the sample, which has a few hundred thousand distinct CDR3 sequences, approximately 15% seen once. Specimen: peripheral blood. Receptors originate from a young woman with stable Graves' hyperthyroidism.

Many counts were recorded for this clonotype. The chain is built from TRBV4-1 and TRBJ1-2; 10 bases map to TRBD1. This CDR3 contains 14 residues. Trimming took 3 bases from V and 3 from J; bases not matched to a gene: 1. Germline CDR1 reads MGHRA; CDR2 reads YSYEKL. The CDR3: CASSQGTGDYGYTF. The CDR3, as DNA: TGCGCCAGCAGCCAGGGGACAGGGGACTATGGCTACACCTTC.

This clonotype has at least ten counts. CDR3 in DNA: TGCGCCAGCAGCTTGTACGGACAGGGGGGCTACGAGCAGTACTTC. Encoded protein: CASSLYGQGGYEQYF. The gene calls are TRBV5-1 and TRBJ2-7; TRBD1 matches at 10 bases. V dropped 1 base and J dropped 3; count of bases not matched to a gene: 4. The CDR3 runs 15 residues. Germline CDR1 reads SGHRS; CDR2 reads YFSETQ.

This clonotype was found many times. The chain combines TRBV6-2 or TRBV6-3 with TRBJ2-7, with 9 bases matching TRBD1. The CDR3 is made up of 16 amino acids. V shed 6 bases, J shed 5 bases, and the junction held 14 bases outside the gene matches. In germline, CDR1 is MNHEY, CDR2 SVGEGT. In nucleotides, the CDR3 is TGTGCCAGCAGCCCACCGGCCGGGACAGGGATCCACGAGCAGTACTTC. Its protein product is CASSPPAGTGIHEQYF.

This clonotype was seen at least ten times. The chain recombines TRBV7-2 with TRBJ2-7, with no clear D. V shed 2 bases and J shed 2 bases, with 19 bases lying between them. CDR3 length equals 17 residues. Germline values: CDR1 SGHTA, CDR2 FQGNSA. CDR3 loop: CASSLLGKIGSPYEQYF. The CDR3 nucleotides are TGTGCCAGCAGCTTATTAGGGAAAATTGGCAGTCCCTACGAGCAGTACTTC.

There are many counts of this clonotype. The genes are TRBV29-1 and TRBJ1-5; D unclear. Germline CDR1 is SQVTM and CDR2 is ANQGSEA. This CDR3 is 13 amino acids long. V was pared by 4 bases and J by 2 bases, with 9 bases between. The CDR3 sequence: CSVAYDGNQPQHF. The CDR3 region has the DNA TGCAGCGTTGCATACGATGGCAATCAGCCCCAGCATTTT.

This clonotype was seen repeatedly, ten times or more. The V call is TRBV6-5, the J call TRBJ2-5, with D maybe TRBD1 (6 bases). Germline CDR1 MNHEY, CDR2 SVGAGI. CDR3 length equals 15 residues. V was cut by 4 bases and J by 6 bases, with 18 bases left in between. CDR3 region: CASSSPDRKRKTQYF. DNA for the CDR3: TGTGCCAGCAGTTCTCCCGACAGGAAAAGAAAGACCCAGTACTTC.

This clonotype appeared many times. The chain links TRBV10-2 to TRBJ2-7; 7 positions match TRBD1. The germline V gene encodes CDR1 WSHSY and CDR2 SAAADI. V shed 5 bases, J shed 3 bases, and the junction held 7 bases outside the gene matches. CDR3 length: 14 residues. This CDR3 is CASSPRQGFYEQYF. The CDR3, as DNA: TGCGCCAGCAGTCCCCGACAGGGCTTCTACGAGCAGTACTTC.

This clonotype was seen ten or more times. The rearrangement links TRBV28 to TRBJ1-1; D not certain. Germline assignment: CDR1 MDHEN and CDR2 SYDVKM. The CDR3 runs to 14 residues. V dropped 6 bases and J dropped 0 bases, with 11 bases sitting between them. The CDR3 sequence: CASSPPNLNTEAFF. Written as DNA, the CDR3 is TGTGCCAGCAGCCCCCCCAATTTGAACACTGAAGCTTTCTTT.

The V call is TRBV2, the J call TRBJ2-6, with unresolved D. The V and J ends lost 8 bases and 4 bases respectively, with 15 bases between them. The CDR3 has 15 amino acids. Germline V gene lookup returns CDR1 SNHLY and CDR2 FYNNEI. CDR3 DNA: TGTGCCAGCGAAAAGGGATCGCTGGGGGCCAACGTCCTGACTTTC. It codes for CASEKGSLGANVLTF. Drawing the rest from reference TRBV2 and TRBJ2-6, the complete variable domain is EPEVTQTPSHQVTQMGQEVILRCVPISNHLYFYWYRQILGQKVEFLVSFYNNEISEKSEIFDDQFSVERPDGSNFTLKIRSTKLEDSAMYFCASEKGSLGANVLTFGAGSRLTVL.

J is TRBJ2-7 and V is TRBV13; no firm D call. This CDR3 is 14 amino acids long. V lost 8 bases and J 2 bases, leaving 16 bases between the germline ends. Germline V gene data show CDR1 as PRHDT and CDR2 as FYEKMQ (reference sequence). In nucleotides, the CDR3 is TGTGCCAGCTCACCATCTGGCGAACCCTACGAGCAGTACTTC. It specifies CASSPSGEPYEQYF. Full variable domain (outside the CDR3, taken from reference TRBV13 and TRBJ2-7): AAGVIQSPRHLIKEKRETATLKCYPIPRHDTVYWYQQGPGQDPQFLISFYEKMQSDKGSIPDRFSAQQFSDYHSELNMSSLELGDSALYFCASSPSGEPYEQYFGPGTRLTVT.

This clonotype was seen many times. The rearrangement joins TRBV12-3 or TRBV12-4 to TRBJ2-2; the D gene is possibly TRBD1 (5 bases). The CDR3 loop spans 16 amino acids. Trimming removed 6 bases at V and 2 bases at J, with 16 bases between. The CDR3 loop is CASSRAWGANTGELFF. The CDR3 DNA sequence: TGTGCCAGCAGCCGTGCTTGGGGCGCAAACACCGGGGAGCTGTTTTTT.

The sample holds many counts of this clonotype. The CDR3 reads CSVALTGGFGAFF. In nucleotides, the CDR3 is TGCAGCGTTGCGTTGACAGGAGGGTTCGGAGCTTTCTTT. The rearrangement joins TRBV29-1 to TRBJ1-1, with D perhaps matching TRBD1 (6 bases). V gave up 4 bases and J gave up 10 bases, with 19 bases separating them. This CDR3 is built from 13 residues. Germline loops: CDR1 SQVTM, CDR2 ANQGSEA.

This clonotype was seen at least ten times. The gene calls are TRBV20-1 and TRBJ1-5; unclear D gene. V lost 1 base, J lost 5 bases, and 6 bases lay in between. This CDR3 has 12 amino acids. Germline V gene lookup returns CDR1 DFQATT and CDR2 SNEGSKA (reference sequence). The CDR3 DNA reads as TGCAGTGCTAGAGTGAGGGATCAGCCCCAGCATTTT. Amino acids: CSARVRDQPQHF.

As DNA, the CDR3 is TGTGCCACCAGTGATCGCAGGGGGACTGAGACCCAGTACTTC. Its translation is CATSDRRGTETQYF. The chain carries TRBV24-1 and TRBJ2-5, with D possibly matching TRBD1 (7 bases). Between the trimmed V and J ends, which lost 3 bases and 5 bases, there was a span of 12 bases. Looked up from germline, CDR1 is KGHDR and CDR2 is SFDVKD. The CDR3 consists of 14 residues.

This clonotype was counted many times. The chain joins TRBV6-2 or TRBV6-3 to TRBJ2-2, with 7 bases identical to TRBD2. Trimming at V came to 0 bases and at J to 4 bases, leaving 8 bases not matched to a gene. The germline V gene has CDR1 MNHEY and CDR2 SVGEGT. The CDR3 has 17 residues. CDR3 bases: TGTGCCAGCAGTTACTCCCTCATACTAGCGAGCACCGGGGAGCTGTTTTTT. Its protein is CASSYSLILASTGELFF.

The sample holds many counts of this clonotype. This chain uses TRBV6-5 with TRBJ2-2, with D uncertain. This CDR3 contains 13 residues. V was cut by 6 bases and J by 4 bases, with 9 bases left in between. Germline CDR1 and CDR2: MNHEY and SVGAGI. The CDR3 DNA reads TGTGCCAGCAGCCACTCCGGCACCGGGGAGCTGTTTTTT. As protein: CASSHSGTGELFF.

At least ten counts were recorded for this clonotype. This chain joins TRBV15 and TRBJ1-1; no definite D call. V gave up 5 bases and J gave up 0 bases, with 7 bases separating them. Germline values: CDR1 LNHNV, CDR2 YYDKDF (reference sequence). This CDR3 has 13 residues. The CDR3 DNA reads TGTGCCACCAGCGGTACAGTGAACACTGAAGCTTTCTTT. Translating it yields CATSGTVNTEAFF.

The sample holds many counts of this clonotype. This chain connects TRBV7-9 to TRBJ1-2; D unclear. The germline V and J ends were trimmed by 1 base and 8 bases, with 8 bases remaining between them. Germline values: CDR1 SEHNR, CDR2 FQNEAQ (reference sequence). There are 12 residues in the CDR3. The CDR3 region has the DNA TGTGCCAGCAGCTTAGGTGGGGTCGGCTACACCTTC. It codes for CASSLGGVGYTF.

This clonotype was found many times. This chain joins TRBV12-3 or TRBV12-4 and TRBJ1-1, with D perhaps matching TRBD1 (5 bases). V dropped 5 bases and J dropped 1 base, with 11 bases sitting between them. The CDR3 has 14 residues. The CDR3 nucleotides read TGTGCCAGCAGTCCGGGGCCCCAGAACACTGAAGCTTTCTTT. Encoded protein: CASSPGPQNTEAFF.

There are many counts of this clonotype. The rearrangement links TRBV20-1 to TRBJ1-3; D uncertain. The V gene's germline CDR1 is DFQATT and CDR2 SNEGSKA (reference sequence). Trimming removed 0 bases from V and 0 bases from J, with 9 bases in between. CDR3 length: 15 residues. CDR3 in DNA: TGCAGTGCTAGAGAGCAGACATACTCTGGAAACACCATATATTTT. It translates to CSAREQTYSGNTIYF.

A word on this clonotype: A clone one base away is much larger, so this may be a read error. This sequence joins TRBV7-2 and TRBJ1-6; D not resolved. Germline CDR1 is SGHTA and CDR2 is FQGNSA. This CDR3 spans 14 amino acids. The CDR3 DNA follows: TGTGCCAGCAGCTTGACGGGGATTCGGTCACACCTCCACTTT. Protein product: CASSLTGIRSHLHF.

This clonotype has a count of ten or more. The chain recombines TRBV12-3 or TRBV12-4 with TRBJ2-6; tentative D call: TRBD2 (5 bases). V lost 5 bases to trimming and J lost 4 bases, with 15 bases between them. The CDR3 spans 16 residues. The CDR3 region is CASSSLGNPGANVLTF. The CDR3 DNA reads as TGTGCCAGCAGTAGCCTCGGGAATCCCGGGGCCAACGTCCTGACTTTC.